This T cell receptor (beta chain) emerged from a study of a mutant IDH1 vaccine in newly diagnosed glioma. Study-wide findings and caveats: Immune responses induced by the vaccine were seen in about 93% of patients, spanning multiple MHC alleles.

The ends lost 2 bases at V and 2 bases at J; junction bases unmatched: 6. Germline CDR1 is SNHLY and CDR2 is FYNNEI. The CDR3 has 16 residues. Profiled with immunoSEQ multiplex PCR; TCRdb holds only in-frame clones, not every one. The profile shows 60,000 to 100,000 clones, more than 80% of them singletons. The time point here: week 23, last vaccination. Vaccination used 300 ug of mutant IDH1 20-mer peptide per dose, with topical imiquimod. Notes on this clone: What it binds is unknown.

Sequences were derived from PBMCs, sampled from a glioma patient whose treatment included an IDH1 peptide vaccine. The clonotype comes from a woman aged 45-65 years with glioma. This chain joins TRBV2 and TRBJ1-5; TRBD1 matches 7 bases. The CDR3: CASSEPSGTGNQPQHF. DNA of the CDR3: TGTGCCAGCAGTGAACCCTCCGGGACAGGCAATCAGCCCCAGCATTTT.